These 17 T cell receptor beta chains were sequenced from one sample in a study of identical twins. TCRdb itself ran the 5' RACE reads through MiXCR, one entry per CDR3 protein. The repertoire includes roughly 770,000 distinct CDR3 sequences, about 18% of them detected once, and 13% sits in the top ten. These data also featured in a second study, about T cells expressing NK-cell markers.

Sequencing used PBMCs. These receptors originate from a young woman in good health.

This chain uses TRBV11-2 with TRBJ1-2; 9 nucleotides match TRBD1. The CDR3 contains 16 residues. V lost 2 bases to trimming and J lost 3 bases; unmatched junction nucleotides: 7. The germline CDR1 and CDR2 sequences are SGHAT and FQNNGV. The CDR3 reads CASSLLFTGGHYGYTF. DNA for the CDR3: TGTGCCAGCAGCTTATTGTTCACAGGGGGCCACTATGGCTACACCTTC.

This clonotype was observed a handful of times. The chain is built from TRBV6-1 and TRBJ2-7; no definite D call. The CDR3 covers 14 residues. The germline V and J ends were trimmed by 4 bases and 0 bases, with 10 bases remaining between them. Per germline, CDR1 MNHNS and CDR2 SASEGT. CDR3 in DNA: TGTGCCAGCAGTGTAGTCTGGGGCTCCTACGAGCAGTACTTC. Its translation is CASSVVWGSYEQYF.

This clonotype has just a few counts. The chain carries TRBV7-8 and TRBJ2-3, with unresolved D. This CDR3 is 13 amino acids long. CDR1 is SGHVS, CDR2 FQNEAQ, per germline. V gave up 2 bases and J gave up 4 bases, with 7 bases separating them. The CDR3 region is CASSLMGADTQYF. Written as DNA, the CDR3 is TGTGCCAGCAGCTTAATGGGTGCAGATACGCAGTATTTT.

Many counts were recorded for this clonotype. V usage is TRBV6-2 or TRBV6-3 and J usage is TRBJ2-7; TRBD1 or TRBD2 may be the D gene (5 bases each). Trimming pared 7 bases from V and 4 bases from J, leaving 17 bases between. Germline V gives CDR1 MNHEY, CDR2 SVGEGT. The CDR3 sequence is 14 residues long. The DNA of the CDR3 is TGTGCCAGCACCTGGGACCCTGAGACGTACGAGCAGTACTTC. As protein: CASTWDPETYEQYF.

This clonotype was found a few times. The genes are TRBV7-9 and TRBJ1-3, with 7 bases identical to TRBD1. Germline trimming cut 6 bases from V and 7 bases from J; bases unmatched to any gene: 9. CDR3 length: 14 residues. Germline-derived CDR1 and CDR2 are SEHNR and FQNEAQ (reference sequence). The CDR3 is CASSRQGWRNTIYF. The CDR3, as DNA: TGTGCCAGCAGTCGACAGGGTTGGAGGAACACCATATATTTT. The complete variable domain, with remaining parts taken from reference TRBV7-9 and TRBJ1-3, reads DTGVSQNPRHKITKRGQNVTFRCDPISEHNRLYWYRQTLGQGPEFLTYFQNEAQLEKSRLLSDRFSAERPKGSFSTLEIQRTEQGDSAMYLCASSRQGWRNTIYFGEGSWLTVV.

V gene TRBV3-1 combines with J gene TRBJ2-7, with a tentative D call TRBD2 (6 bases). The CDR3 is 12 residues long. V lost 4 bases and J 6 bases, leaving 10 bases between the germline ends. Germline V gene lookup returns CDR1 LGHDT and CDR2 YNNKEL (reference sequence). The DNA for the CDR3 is TGTGCCAGCAGCCTGACTAGGACCGAGCAGTACTTC. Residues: CASSLTRTEQYF.

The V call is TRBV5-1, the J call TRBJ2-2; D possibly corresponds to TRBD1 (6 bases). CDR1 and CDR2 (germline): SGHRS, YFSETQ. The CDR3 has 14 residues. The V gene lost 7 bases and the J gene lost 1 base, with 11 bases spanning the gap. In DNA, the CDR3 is TGCGCCAGCTGCCCGGGACAGAACACCGGGGAGCTGTTTTTT. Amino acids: CASCPGQNTGELFF. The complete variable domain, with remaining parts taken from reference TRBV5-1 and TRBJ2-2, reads KAGVTQTPRYLIKTRGQQVTLSCSPISGHRSVSWYQQTPGQGLQFLFEYFSETQRNKGNFPGRFSGRQFSNSRSEMNVSTLELGDSALYLCASCPGQNTGELFFGEGSRLTVL.

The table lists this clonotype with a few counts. CDR3 DNA sequence: TGTGCCAGCAGTTTGGGAGTGGTAGATACGCAGTATTTT. Protein: CASSLGVVDTQYF. The V call is TRBV12-3 or TRBV12-4, the J call TRBJ2-3, with D possibly TRBD2 on 5 matching bases. V shed 3 bases and J shed 5 bases, with 9 bases lying between them. The CDR3 length is 13 residues.

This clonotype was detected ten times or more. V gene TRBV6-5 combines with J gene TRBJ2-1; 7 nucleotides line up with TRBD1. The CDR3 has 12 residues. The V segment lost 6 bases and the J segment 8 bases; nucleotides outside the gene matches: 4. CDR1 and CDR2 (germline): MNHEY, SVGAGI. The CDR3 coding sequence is TGTGCCAGCAGCCCTGACAGGGATGAGCAGTTCTTC. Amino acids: CASSPDRDEQFF.

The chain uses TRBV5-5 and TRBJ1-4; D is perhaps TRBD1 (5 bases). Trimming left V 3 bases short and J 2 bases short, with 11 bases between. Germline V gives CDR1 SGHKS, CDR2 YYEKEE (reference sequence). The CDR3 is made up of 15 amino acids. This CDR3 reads CASSSGPGTNEKLFF. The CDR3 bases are TGTGCCAGCAGCTCAGGGCCAGGGACTAATGAAAAACTGTTTTTT.

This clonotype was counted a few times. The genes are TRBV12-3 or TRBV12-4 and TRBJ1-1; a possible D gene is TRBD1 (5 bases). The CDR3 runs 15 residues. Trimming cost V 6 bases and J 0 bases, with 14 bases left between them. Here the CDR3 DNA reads TGTGCCAGCAGAGTGGTGGGGGGAATGAACACTGAAGCTTTCTTT. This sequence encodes CASRVVGGMNTEAFF.

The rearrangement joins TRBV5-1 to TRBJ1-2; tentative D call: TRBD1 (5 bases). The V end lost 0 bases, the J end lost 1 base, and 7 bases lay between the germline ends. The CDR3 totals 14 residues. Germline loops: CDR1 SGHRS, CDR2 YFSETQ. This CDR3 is CASSLGGGNYGYTF. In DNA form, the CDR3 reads TGCGCCAGCAGCTTGGGCGGGGGTAACTATGGCTACACCTTC.

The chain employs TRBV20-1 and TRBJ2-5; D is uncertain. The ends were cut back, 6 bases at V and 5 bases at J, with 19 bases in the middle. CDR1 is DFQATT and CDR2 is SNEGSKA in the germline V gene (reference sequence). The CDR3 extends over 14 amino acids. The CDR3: CSASANKLGETQYF. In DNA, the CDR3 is TGCAGTGCGTCAGCGAACAAGTTGGGGGAGACCCAGTACTTC.

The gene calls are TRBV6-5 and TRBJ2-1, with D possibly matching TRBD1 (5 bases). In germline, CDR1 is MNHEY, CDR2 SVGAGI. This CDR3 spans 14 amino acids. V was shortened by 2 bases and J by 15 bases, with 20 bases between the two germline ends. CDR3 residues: CASSYGAKLGVLFF. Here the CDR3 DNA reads TGTGCCAGCAGTTACGGGGCTAAGTTAGGTGTTTTGTTCTTC.

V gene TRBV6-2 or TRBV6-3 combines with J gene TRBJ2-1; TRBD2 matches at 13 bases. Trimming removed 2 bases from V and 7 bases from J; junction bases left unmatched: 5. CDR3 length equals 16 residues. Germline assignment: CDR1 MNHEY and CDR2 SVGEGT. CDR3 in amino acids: CASSYRTSGSTNEQFF. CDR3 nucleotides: TGTGCCAGCAGTTACCGGACTAGCGGGAGTACAAATGAGCAGTTCTTC.

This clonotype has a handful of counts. The CDR3 protein is CASSEMAGKAEAFF. The CDR3 nucleotides are TGTGCCAGCAGTGAAATGGCAGGGAAGGCTGAAGCTTTCTTT. V gene TRBV25-1 combines with J gene TRBJ1-1; D is possibly TRBD1 (5 bases). The CDR3 consists of 14 residues. The ends were cut back, 2 bases at V and 6 bases at J, with 13 bases in the middle. Germline CDR1 MGHDK, CDR2 SYGVNS. Using reference TRBV25-1 and TRBJ1-1 for the parts outside the CDR3, the full variable domain is EADIYQTPRYLVIGTGKKITLECSQTMGHDKMYWYQQDPGMELHLIHYSYGVNSTEKGDLSSESTVSRIRTEHFPLTLESARPSHTSQYLCASSEMAGKAEAFFGQGTRLTVV.

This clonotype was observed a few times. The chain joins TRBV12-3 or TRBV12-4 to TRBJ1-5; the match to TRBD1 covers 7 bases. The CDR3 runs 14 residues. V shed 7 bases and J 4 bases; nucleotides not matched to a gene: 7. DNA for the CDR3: TGTGCCAGCAATAGGGACAGTGCGAATCAGCCCCAGCATTTT. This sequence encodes CASNRDSANQPQHF.